These 8 T cell receptor beta chains came from one sample sequenced in a study of patients and donors after allogeneic stem cell transplantation. TCRdb passed the RT-PCR reads through MiXCR, listing each CDR3 protein once. In the table there are approximately 200,000 distinct CDR3 sequences, around two fifths of which are singletons. Sample: blood, either unsorted or a sorted T cell fraction (not recorded which). The receptor source for this set is a human donor who was either an allogeneic HSCT recipient or a stem cell or donor lymphocyte infusion donor (not recorded which). It is not recorded whose cells these are; they may come from a transplant donor.

V usage is TRBV7-2 and J usage is TRBJ1-1; maybe TRBD1 (6 bases). CDR1 SGHTA and CDR2 FQGNSA come from the germline V gene. The CDR3 runs to 15 residues. V was pared by 5 bases and J by 3 bases, with 16 bases between. In nucleotides, the CDR3 is TGTGCCAGCAGCATAAAAGTGGACAGCTACACTGAAGCTTTCTTT. This gives the protein CASSIKVDSYTEAFF.

The V call is TRBV9, the J call TRBJ1-2; 8 positions agree with TRBD1. Germline CDR1 is SGDLS and CDR2 is YYNGEE. The trim removed 4 bases at V and 6 bases at J, leaving 8 bases unmatched. The CDR3 spans 14 residues. DNA for the CDR3: TGTGCCAGCAGCACAACAGGGGGTGGGAATGGCTACACCTTC. Amino acid sequence: CASSTTGGGNGYTF.

This clonotype came up a few times. The chain uses TRBV12-3 or TRBV12-4 and TRBJ2-2, with TRBD2 matching 11 bases. CDR3 length equals 15 residues. With 6 bases clipped from V and 6 bases from J, the junction kept 6 bases outside the gene matches. CDR3 region: CASRLAGVRAGELFF. In DNA, the CDR3 is TGTGCCAGCAGACTAGCGGGAGTAAGGGCCGGGGAGCTGTTTTTT.

CDR3 coding DNA: TGTGCCAGCAAGGGGCGGGGGAATGAGCAGTTCTTC. The encoded protein is CASKGRGNEQFF. The rearrangement links TRBV12-3 or TRBV12-4 to TRBJ2-1; 7 bases map to TRBD2. The CDR3 spans 12 residues. J lost 7 bases, V lost 7 bases, and 4 bases had no gene match.

The chain couples TRBV30 to TRBJ1-1; D is uncertain. The CDR3 loop spans 15 amino acids. Germline V gene sequence: CDR1 GTSNPN, CDR2 SVGIG (reference sequence). Trimming cost V 2 bases and J 0 bases, with 13 bases left between them. This CDR3 reads CAWSLVRQLNTEAFF. CDR3 in DNA: TGTGCCTGGAGTCTCGTTCGCCAGTTGAACACTGAAGCTTTCTTT.

The CDR3: CASNGAFYGYTF. The CDR3 DNA reads as TGTGCCAGCAACGGGGCCTTCTATGGCTACACCTTC. V usage is TRBV12-3 or TRBV12-4 and J usage is TRBJ1-2; possible D gene TRBD1, 5 bases. Trimming shortened V by 7 bases and J by 4 bases, and 10 bases separated the two germline ends. This CDR3 has 12 residues.

V is TRBV9 and J is TRBJ2-3; 13 bases line up with TRBD2. Germline V gene sequence: CDR1 SGDLS, CDR2 YYNGEE. The length of the CDR3 is 17 residues. V was pared by 4 bases and J by 2 bases, with 7 bases of the junction left unmatched. As DNA, the CDR3 is TGTGCCAGCAGCCCTCGACTAGCGGGGGGACCCACAGATACGCAGTATTTT. Translated: CASSPRLAGGPTDTQYF.

This chain uses TRBV6-6 with TRBJ2-7; 7 bases align to TRBD2. This CDR3 has 14 residues. V trimming: 1 base; J trimming: 5 bases; junction bases outside the gene matches: 5. Germline V lookup: CDR1 MNHNY, CDR2 SVGAGI (reference sequence). The CDR3 nucleotides are TGTGCCAGCAGTTACTGGTGGGAGGGCAACGAGCAGTACTTC. Translation: CASSYWWEGNEQYF.